The 16 T cell receptor beta chains given below trace back to one sample, sequenced in a study of T cells of healthy individuals. Each CDR3 protein is one row after TCRdb ran MiXCR on the 5' RACE reads. The repertoire has around 100,000 distinct CDR3 sequences, 15% to 20% of them found once; the top ten carry 6.2%. The origin of the receptors is a human donor in good health.

By sample fraction, this clonotype is medium-sized. This chain connects TRBV7-9 to TRBJ2-1, with TRBD1 as a possible D gene (5 bases). Germline V CDR1 and CDR2: SEHNR, FQNEAQ (reference sequence). Trimming pared 5 bases from V and 13 bases from J, leaving 18 bases between. The CDR3 has 13 amino acids. The DNA of the CDR3 is TGTGCCAGCAGCCGAGACAGTCTCCAACCACAGTTCTTC. Its translation is CASSRDSLQPQFF. Drawing the rest from reference TRBV7-9 and TRBJ2-1, the complete variable domain is DTGVSQNPRHKITKRGQNVTFRCDPISEHNRLYWYRQTLGQGPEFLTYFQNEAQLEKSRLLSDRFSAERPKGSFSTLEIQRTEQGDSAMYLCASSRDSLQPQFFGPGTRLTVL.

V gene TRBV20-1 combines with J gene TRBJ2-3; TRBD2 aligns across 11 bases. The CDR3 sequence is 16 residues long. The trim removed 3 bases at V and 3 bases at J, leaving 8 bases unmatched. Germline V CDR1 and CDR2: DFQATT, SNEGSKA (reference sequence). The CDR3 here is CSASYETSGKTDTQYF. The CDR3 region has the DNA TGCAGTGCTAGTTATGAGACTAGCGGGAAGACAGATACGCAGTATTTT.

At least ten counts were recorded for this clonotype. This chain links TRBV20-1 with TRBJ1-6; 9 nucleotides line up with TRBD1. Per germline, CDR1 DFQATT and CDR2 SNEGSKA (reference sequence). The CDR3 length is 15 residues. Trimming removed 5 bases from V and 9 bases from J; junction bases left unmatched: 11. The CDR3 loop is CSAAPTDRGSSPLHF. Here the CDR3 DNA reads TGCAGTGCTGCTCCGACTGACAGGGGGAGTTCACCCCTCCACTTT.

This chain joins TRBV4-1 and TRBJ1-3; D not resolved. Germline lookup yields CDR1 MGHRA and CDR2 YSYEKL. The CDR3 length is 16 residues. Between the trimmed V and J ends, which lost 1 base and 0 bases, there was a span of 10 bases. The CDR3 region is CASSQAHRVSGNTIYF. The CDR3 coding sequence is TGCGCCAGCAGCCAAGCCCACAGAGTCTCTGGAAACACCATATATTTT.

V gene TRBV6-2 or TRBV6-3 combines with J gene TRBJ2-5, with 8 bases that match TRBD2. The CDR3 totals 16 residues. The germline CDR1 and CDR2 sequences are MNHEY and SVGEGT. V was pared by 2 bases and J by 1 base, with 6 bases of the junction left unmatched. CDR3 region: CASSYPGGNTQETQYF. The CDR3 DNA reads as TGTGCCAGCAGTTACCCGGGGGGGAATACCCAAGAGACCCAGTACTTC.

The CDR3 reads CASSLQGVVGYTF. As DNA, the CDR3 is TGTGCCAGCAGTCTACAGGGAGTAGTTGGCTACACCTTC. The V and J genes are TRBV12-3 or TRBV12-4 and TRBJ1-2; D is possibly TRBD1 (6 bases). Trimming left V 5 bases short and J 7 bases short, with 14 bases between. The CDR3 totals 13 residues.

In its sample, this clonotype was seen a few times. V is TRBV12-3 or TRBV12-4 and J is TRBJ1-6; the D is unclear. Trimming cost V 8 bases and J 7 bases, with 9 bases left between them. The CDR3 totals 12 residues. The CDR3 coding sequence is TGTGCCAGCCGTCTGAACAATTCACCCCTCCACTTT. Its protein product is CASRLNNSPLHF.

The genes are TRBV7-6 and TRBJ1-5; a weak D match, TRBD1 (6 bases). Germline-derived CDR1 and CDR2 are SGHVS and FNYEAQ. Trimming took off 1 base at V and 0 bases at J, with 16 bases between the two ends. CDR3 length: 18 residues. CDR3: CASSLGPGALYSNQPQHF. The CDR3 region has the DNA TGTGCCAGCAGCTTAGGCCCGGGGGCCCTTTATAGCAATCAGCCCCAGCATTTT.

This clonotype was detected only a few times. The V gene is TRBV28, the J gene TRBJ2-7, with 10 bases identical to TRBD1. Germline CDR1 MDHEN, CDR2 SYDVKM. The CDR3 is 16 amino acids. V trimming: 3 bases; J trimming: 2 bases; junction bases outside the gene matches: 7. The CDR3, as DNA: TGTGCCAGCAGTTTGGGGACAGGGGCGATTACCTACGAGCAGTACTTC. Its protein is CASSLGTGAITYEQYF.

This clonotype has a count of ten or more. V usage is TRBV4-3 and J usage is TRBJ2-3; 10 nucleotides line up with TRBD2. CDR3 size: 16 residues. The germline V gene has CDR1 LGHNA and CDR2 YSLEER. The V gene end was trimmed by 0 bases and the J gene end by 6 bases; junction bases not matched to a gene: 6. The CDR3 DNA reads as TGCGCCAGCAGCCAAGATCTAGCGGGGGCCCGGGATACGCAGTATTTT. Protein sequence: CASSQDLAGARDTQYF.

This clonotype has ten or more counts. The chain employs TRBV7-9 and TRBJ2-1; possible D gene TRBD2, 5 bases. Germline loops: CDR1 SEHNR, CDR2 FQNEAQ (reference sequence). The CDR3 is made up of 14 amino acids. Between the trimmed V and J ends, which lost 2 bases and 7 bases, there was a span of 12 bases. Here the CDR3 reads CASSLKGPGNEQFF. The CDR3 nucleotides are TGTGCCAGCAGCTTAAAAGGGCCGGGGAATGAGCAGTTCTTC.

There are many counts of this clonotype. The rearrangement joins TRBV7-9 to TRBJ2-7, with D possibly being TRBD1 (5 bases). Deletions cut 0 bases from V and 3 bases from J, with 12 bases between. This CDR3 is built from 15 residues. Germline V CDR1 and CDR2: SEHNR, FQNEAQ (reference sequence). The CDR3 sequence is CASSLAQGMVYEQYF. Written as DNA, the CDR3 is TGTGCCAGCAGCTTAGCCCAGGGTATGGTCTACGAGCAGTACTTC.

This clonotype was detected ten times or more. This chain connects TRBV6-5 to TRBJ1-2; 7 nucleotides agree with TRBD1. V was clipped by 6 bases and J by 8 bases; unmatched bases: 12. The CDR3 is made up of 14 amino acids. CDR1 and CDR2 (germline): MNHEY, SVGAGI. CDR3 DNA sequence: TGTGCCAGCAGACGCCAGGGGGGGGGTCACGGCTACACCTTC. Amino acids: CASRRQGGGHGYTF.

This clonotype was observed a few times. The chain combines TRBV5-5 with TRBJ2-1, with 7 bases identical to TRBD2. The CDR3 is 16 amino acids. J lost 0 bases, V lost 3 bases, and 6 bases had no gene match. Germline V CDR1 and CDR2: SGHKS, YYEKEE (reference sequence). CDR3 sequence (DNA): TGTGCCAGCAGCTCCGGGACTACGAGCTCCTACAATGAGCAGTTCTTC. It translates to CASSSGTTSSYNEQFF.

This clonotype has only a few counts. This chain joins TRBV4-2 and TRBJ2-5; D remains unclear. The germline CDR1 and CDR2 sequences are LGHNA and YNFKEQ. V lost 3 bases and J lost 2, with 16 bases in between. The CDR3 loop spans 16 amino acids. CDR3 loop: CASSHTGPTAQETQYF. The CDR3 nucleotides are TGTGCCAGCAGCCACACTGGACCTACGGCACAAGAGACCCAGTACTTC.

The rearrangement links TRBV10-3 to TRBJ2-7, with 10 bases lining up with TRBD1. V lost 5 bases and J lost 5; bases outside the gene matches: 6. Per germline, CDR1 ENHRY and CDR2 SYGVKD. This CDR3 contains 14 residues. Written as DNA, the CDR3 is TGTGCCATCAGTTCACCGGGACAGGGGAACGAGCAGTACTTC. Protein: CAISSPGQGNEQYF.